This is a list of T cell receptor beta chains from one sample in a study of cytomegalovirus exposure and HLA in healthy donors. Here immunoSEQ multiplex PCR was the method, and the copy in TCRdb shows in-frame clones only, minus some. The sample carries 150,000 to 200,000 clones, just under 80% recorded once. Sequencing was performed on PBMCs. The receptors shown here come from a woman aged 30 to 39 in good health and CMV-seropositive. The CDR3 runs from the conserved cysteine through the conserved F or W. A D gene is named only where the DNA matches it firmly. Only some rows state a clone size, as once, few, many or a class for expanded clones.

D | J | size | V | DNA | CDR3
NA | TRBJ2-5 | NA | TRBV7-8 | TGTGCCAGCAGCACCCGGGAGACCCAGTACTTC | CASSTRETQYF
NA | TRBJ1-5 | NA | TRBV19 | TGTGCCAGTAGTATTTCGGGATCTACACAGCCCCAGCATTTT | CASSISGSTQPQHF
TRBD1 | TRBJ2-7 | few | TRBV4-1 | TGCGCCAGCAGTTCCGGGACAGGGGGCTCCTACGAGCAGTACTTC | CASSSGTGGSYEQYF
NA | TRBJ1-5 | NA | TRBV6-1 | TGTGCCAGCAGTGCCCCGCTCGGGAGCAATCAGCCCCAGCATTTT | CASSAPLGSNQPQHF
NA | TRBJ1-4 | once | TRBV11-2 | TGTGCCAGCAGCTTCGGCAGAGGAGATGAAAAACTGTTTTTT | CASSFGRGDEKLFF
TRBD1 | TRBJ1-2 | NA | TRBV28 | TGTGCCAGCAGTTTATTCAGGGGGCGGTATGGCTACACCTTC | CASSLFRGRYGYTF
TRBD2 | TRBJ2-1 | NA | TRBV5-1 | TGCGCCAGCAGCACCCTCACACTAGCGGGGGGAACGAATGAGCAGTTCTTC | CASSTLTLAGGTNEQFF
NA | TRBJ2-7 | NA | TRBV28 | TGTGCCAGCAGTTTACCCATGGCTTACGAGCAGTACTTC | CASSLPMAYEQYF
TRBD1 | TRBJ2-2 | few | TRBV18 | TGTGCCAGCTCAGCCGCAGGGGGCCGAAACACCGGGGAGCTGTTTTTT | CASSAAGGRNTGELFF
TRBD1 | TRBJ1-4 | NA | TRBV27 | TGTGCCAGCAGTTTTGGGACAGGGTTTTCAAAACTGTTTTTT | CASSFGTGFSKLFF
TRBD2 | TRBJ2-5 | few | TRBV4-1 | TGCGCCAGCAGCCAAGACGGGCTAGCGGAGAACCAAGAGACCCAGTACTTC | CASSQDGLAENQETQYF
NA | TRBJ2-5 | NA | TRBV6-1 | TGTGCCAGCAGTGTAACAGGTCGAGAGACCCAGTACTTC | CASSVTGRETQYF
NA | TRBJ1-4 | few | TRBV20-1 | TGCAGTGCTAGGAGAAATGAAAAACTGTTTTTT | CSARRNEKLFF
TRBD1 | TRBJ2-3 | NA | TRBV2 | TGTGCCAGCAGCATACAGGGGGCGGGCGATACGCAGTATTTT | CASSIQGAGDTQYF
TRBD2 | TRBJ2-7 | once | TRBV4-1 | TGCGCCAGCAGCCAAGTAGCGGGAGATACGGGCGAGCAGTACTTC | CASSQVAGDTGEQYF
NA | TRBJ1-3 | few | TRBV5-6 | TGTGCCAGCATGGGGCGCAGGGTAAGCTCTGGAAACACCATATATTTT | CASMGRRVSSGNTIYF
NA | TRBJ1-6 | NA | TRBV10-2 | TGCGCCAGCAGTCTGGTTAAGCAGGGGCGAAGATCACCCCTCCACTTT | CASSLVKQGRRSPLHF
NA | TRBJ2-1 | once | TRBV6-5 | TGTGCCAGCAGCCGACTCACTGAGGCAGTGGGGCAGTTCTTC | CASSRLTEAVGQFF
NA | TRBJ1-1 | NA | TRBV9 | TGTGCCAGCAGCATCCAGGAGAACACTGAAGCTTTCTTT | CASSIQENTEAFF
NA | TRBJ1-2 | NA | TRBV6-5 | TGTGCCAGCAGACCCGGACAGCTCTATGGCTACACCTTC | CASRPGQLYGYTF
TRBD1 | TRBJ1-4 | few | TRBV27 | TGTGCCAGCTCCCAGACAGGGGGCTTAGCTAATGAAAAACTGTTTTTT | CASSQTGGLANEKLFF
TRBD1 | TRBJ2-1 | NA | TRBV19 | TGTGCCAGTAGTCGGGACAGGGTTAATGAGCAGTTCTTC | CASSRDRVNEQFF
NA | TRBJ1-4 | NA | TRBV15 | TGTGCCACCAGCAGAGTGGGGGCGAACGAAAAACTGTTTTTT | CATSRVGANEKLFF
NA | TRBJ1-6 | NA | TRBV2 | TGTGCCAGCAGTGTTATATCTGAGGATTCACCCCTCCACTTT | CASSVISEDSPLHF
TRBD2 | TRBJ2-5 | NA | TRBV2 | TGTGCCAGCAGTCTACAAGCGGGAGTTGAGACCCAGTACTTC | CASSLQAGVETQYF
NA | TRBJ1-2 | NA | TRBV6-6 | TGTGCCAGCAGTTACGGCAGGGTTAACTATGGCTACACCTTC | CASSYGRVNYGYTF
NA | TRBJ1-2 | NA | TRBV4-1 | TGCGCCAGCAGCCAAGATCAAATAGAGTTGATTTTGAGGTATGGCTACACCTTC | CASSQDQIELILRYGYTF
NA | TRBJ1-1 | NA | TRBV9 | TGTGCCAACAGCGGCGGGGGGACTGAAGCTTTCTTT | CANSGGGTEAFF
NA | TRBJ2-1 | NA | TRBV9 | TGTGCCAGCAGCGTAGACCAGTCGCGGTGGTTCTTC | CASSVDQSRWFF
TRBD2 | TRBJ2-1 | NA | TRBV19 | TGTGCCAGTAGCCCCCGCGGGGGGTCATCGATTTGGTTGTTCTTC | CASSPRGGSSIWLFF
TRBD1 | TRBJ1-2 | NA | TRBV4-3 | TGCGCCAGCAGTCCGGACAGGGAGGAGGGCTACACCTTC | CASSPDREEGYTF